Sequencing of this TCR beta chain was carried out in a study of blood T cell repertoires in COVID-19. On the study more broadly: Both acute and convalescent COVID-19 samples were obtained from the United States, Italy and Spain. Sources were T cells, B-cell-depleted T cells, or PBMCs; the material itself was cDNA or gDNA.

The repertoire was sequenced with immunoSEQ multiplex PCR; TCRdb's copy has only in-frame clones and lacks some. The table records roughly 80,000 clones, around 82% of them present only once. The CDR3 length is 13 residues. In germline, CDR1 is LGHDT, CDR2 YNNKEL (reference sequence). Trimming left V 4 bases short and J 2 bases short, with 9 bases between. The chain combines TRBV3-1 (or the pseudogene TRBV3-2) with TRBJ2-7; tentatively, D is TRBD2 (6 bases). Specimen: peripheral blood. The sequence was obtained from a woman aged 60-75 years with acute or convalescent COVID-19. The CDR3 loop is CASSLSGPYEQYF. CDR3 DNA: TGTGCCAGCAGCCTTAGCGGTCCCTACGAGCAGTACTTC.